This T cell receptor (beta chain) was observed in a study of blood T cell repertoires in COVID-19. This CDR3 spans 15 amino acids. V dropped 4 bases and J dropped 4; count of bases not matched to a gene: 7. CDR1 is SGHDT, CDR2 YYEEEE, per germline. Study processing details: Counts of nucleated cells, estimated from reference gene primer amplification, were obtained. Only in-frame clones appear in the TCRdb table, and some are missing; sequencing was by immunoSEQ multiplex PCR. V and J calls and clone size follow that table, whereas D and trimming were derived from the DNA. The data contain 450,000 or so clones, 90% of them singletons. The age range of participants was about 18 to 90 years, with residence in about two dozen US areas. In Cohort 3, a recovered donor had either two negative PCRs, clearance, or symptom resolution.

The sample taken for sequencing was PBMCs or T cells enriched from blood (not recorded which). The V gene is TRBV5-6, the J gene TRBJ2-7; 11 nucleotides line up with TRBD2. The sequence was collected from a man younger than 30 who had recovered from COVID-19. The CDR3 loop is CASSTLAGARYEQYF. The CDR3 DNA is TGTGCCAGCAGCACACTAGCGGGAGCAAGGTACGAGCAGTACTTC.